This is a list of T cell receptor beta chains from one sample in a study of beta chain features in type 1 diabetes. Sequencing used immunoSEQ multiplex PCR; TCRdb keeps in-frame clones, though not all of them. The sample records 430,000 or so clones, around 10% being singletons. Sequencing was carried out using naive CD4+ T cells from blood. The receptors originated from a woman under 30 in good health. CDR3s include the opening cysteine and the closing phenylalanine or tryptophan. The D gene is left open where the match is weak. Clone size is given for some rows only: seen once, a few or many times, or a class if the clone is expanded.

j_gene	d_gene	abundance	v_gene	CDR3nt	CDR3aa
TRBJ1-6	TRBD1	few	TRBV25-1	TGTGCCAGCAGCAGGGGGTTCGATAATTCACCCCTCCACTTT	CASSRGFDNSPLHF
TRBJ1-6	.	.	TRBV10-3	TGTGCCATCAGGGCAGGGGCCGAACATAATTCACCCCTCCACTTT	CAIRAGAEHNSPLHF
TRBJ1-6	.	.	TRBV7-2	TGTGCCAGCAGCTTCGCTTGGACTAATTCACCCCTCCACTTT	CASSFAWTNSPLHF
TRBJ1-2	TRBD1	.	TRBV2	TGTGCCAGCAAGAGACGGGACAGGGGTCATGGCTACACCTTC	CASKRRDRGHGYTF
TRBJ2-6	.	.	TRBV4-3	TGCGCCAGCAGCCAAGCCCCAGCCCGGGGAGCTGGGGCCAACGTCCTGACTTTC	CASSQAPARGAGANVLTF
TRBJ2-3	.	few	TRBV20-1	TGCAGTGCTCCCACCGGAGATACGCAGTATTTT	CSAPTGDTQYF
TRBJ1-2	.	few	TRBV7-2	TGTGCCAGCACCTTGGACACGCTTAGTGGCTACACCTTC	CASTLDTLSGYTF
TRBJ2-7	TRBD1	.	TRBV28	TGTGCCAGCAGTTTACTAGGGGGCATCGAGCAGTACTTC	CASSLLGGIEQYF
TRBJ2-4	.	.	TRBV30	TGTGCCTGGGGGGTTTCCCGGACATCCAAAAACATTCAGTACTTC	CAWGVSRTSKNIQYF
TRBJ1-1	.	.	TRBV14	TGTGCCAGCAGCCGATCGGGAAAGGTCGCTGAAGCTTTCTTT	CASSRSGKVAEAFF
TRBJ1-5	TRBD1	few	TRBV30	TGTGCCTGGAGTGACAGGGGGCGTCAGCCCCAGCATTTT	CAWSDRGRQPQHF
TRBJ2-5	.	few	TRBV11-3	TGTGCCAGCAGCTTTTCTCCAACAACCCAAGAGACCCAGTACTTC	CASSFSPTTQETQYF
TRBJ2-1	.	.	TRBV28	TGTGCCAGCAGTTTATCTCGCGGGGGCGGTGAGCAGTTCTTC	CASSLSRGGGEQFF
TRBJ1-2	.	.	TRBV13	TGTGCCAGCAGTCTCCGGGGCGTCTATGGCTACACCTTC	CASSLRGVYGYTF
TRBJ1-4	.	.	TRBV4-3	TGCGCCAGCAGCCGGGCTAGGACGGAAAAACTGTTTTTT	CASSRARTEKLFF
TRBJ2-1	TRBD2	few	TRBV7-7	TGTGCCAGCAGCCGCGGGGGACCTTACAATGAGCAGTTCTTC	CASSRGGPYNEQFF
TRBJ2-1	.	few	TRBV4-3	TGCGCCAGCAGCCAAAGTGGGCGGGGTGCTGAGCAGTTCTTC	CASSQSGRGAEQFF
TRBJ2-5	TRBD1	few	TRBV7-3	TGTGCCAGCAGCTTTAGCAGGGGGCAAGAGACCCAGTACTTC	CASSFSRGQETQYF
TRBJ2-2	TRBD2	.	TRBV7-2	TGTGCCAGCAGCTTACATAAAGCGGGACTGAGTACCTCTGAGCTGTTTTTT	CASSLHKAGLSTSELFF
TRBJ2-5	TRBD1	few	TRBV5-1	TGCGCCAGCAGCGTGGATACAGGGGGAGAGACCCAGTACTTC	CASSVDTGGETQYF
TRBJ2-7	.	few	TRBV29-1	TGCAGCGTTGAAGTGGGGCACTACGAGCAGTACTTC	CSVEVGHYEQYF
TRBJ2-5	.	.	TRBV5-6	TGTGCCAGCAGCCTGGTGGGGACCCAGTACTTC	CASSLVGTQYF